This T cell receptor (beta chain) was documented in a study of blood T cell repertoires in COVID-19. Sequencing used immunoSEQ multiplex PCR; TCRdb keeps in-frame clones, though not all of them. The repertoire holds fewer than 110,000 clones, with about 90% as singletons. The CDR3 extends over 14 amino acids. V lost 3 bases to trimming and J lost 6 bases; unmatched junction nucleotides: 3. In germline, CDR1 is MNHEY, CDR2 SMNVEV (reference sequence). The receptor's source is a man in his forties or fifties in a cohort sampled during active COVID-19. The chain is built from TRBV27 and TRBJ2-1; 9 nucleotides line up with TRBD2. The source material was peripheral blood. The CDR3 here is CASSFRGGANEQFF. CDR3 nucleotides: TGTGCCAGCAGTTTCCGCGGGGGGGCCAATGAGCAGTTCTTC.